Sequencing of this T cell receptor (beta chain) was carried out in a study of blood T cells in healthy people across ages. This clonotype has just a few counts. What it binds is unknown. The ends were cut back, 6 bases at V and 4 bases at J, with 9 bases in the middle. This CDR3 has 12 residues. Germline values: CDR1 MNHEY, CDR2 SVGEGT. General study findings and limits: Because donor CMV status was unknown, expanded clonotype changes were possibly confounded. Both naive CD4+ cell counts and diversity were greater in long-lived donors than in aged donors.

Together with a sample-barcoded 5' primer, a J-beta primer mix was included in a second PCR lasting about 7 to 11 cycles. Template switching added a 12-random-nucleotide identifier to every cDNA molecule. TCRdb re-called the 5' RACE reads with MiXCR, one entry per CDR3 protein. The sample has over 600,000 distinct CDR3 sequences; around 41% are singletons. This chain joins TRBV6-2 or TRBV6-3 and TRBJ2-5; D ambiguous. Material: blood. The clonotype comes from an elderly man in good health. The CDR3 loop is CASRSPIETQYF. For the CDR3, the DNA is TGTGCCAGCAGGTCCCCGATAGAGACCCAGTACTTC.